The next 15 T cell receptor beta chains were all read from a single sample in a study of cytomegalovirus exposure and HLA in healthy donors (dated by TCRdb to between 2016 and 2019). Library preparation employed the immunoSEQ multiplex PCR assay. For the multiplex PCR, a mixture combining 60 forward primers for TCR Vbeta segments and 13 reverse primers for TCR Jbeta segments was used. Held by TCRdb, this immuneACCESS table contains in-frame sequences only and omits some clones. Under half of the omission traces to an unresolved V gene where checked; the cause of the rest is unknown. The sample table lists some 110,000 clones, 70% of them with a count of one. In total, the top ten clones hold about 9% of the sample. The specimen sequenced was PBMCs. The receptors shown here come from a man aged 25-45 years in good health and CMV-seropositive.

The rearrangement links TRBV28 to TRBJ1-5, with a tentative D call TRBD1 (5 bases). The germline gives CDR1 MDHEN, CDR2 SYDVKM. The V gene lost 6 bases and the J gene lost 4 bases, with 16 bases spanning the gap. The CDR3 is made up of 15 amino acids. For the CDR3, the DNA is TGTGCCAGCAGGACGGACATAGCCGAGAATCAGCCCCAGCATTTT. Translating it yields CASRTDIAENQPQHF.

The chain uses TRBV7-2 and TRBJ2-1; D not resolved. This CDR3 has 14 residues. The germline V gene encodes CDR1 SGHTA and CDR2 FQGNSA. Trimming took 1 base from V and 7 from J, leaving 11 bases between them. The CDR3 loop is CASSLVTVRNEQFF. The CDR3 coding sequence is TGTGCCAGCAGCTTAGTCACTGTTCGGAATGAGCAGTTCTTC.

As DNA, the CDR3 is TGTGCCAGCAGTTTATCGAGGCCTAGCGGGAGAAAATCAGATACGCAGTATTTT. Translation: CASSLSRPSGRKSDTQYF. The rearrangement links TRBV27 to TRBJ2-3; 10 positions agree with TRBD2. CDR3 length equals 18 residues. CDR1 is MNHEY and CDR2 is SMNVEV in the germline V gene (reference sequence). Trimming took 0 bases from V and 4 from J; bases not matched to a gene: 10.

The table lists this clone with a count of one. V is TRBV9 and J is TRBJ1-1, with D possibly TRBD1 on 6 matching bases. This CDR3 region has 14 residues. V was shortened by 3 bases and J by 4 bases, with 13 bases between the two germline ends. CDR1 and CDR2 from the germline V gene are SGDLS and YYNGEE. CDR3 DNA sequence: TGTGCCAGCAGCGCGATAACAGGGCCCACTGAAGCTTTCTTT. Translated, it gives CASSAITGPTEAFF.

The J gene is TRBJ1-2, the V gene TRBV5-1, with D uncertain. This CDR3 spans 12 amino acids. Trimming removed 4 bases at V and 4 bases at J, with 8 bases between. CDR1 is SGHRS and CDR2 is YFSETQ in the germline V gene. The CDR3 here is CASSGQIYGYTF. The CDR3 nucleotides are TGCGCCAGCAGCGGGCAGATCTATGGCTACACCTTC.

The rearrangement uses TRBV1 and TRBJ2-4; TRBD2 was called by the table and not checked on the DNA. TRBV1 is shown as a pseudogene. The CDR3 extends over 15 amino acids. CDR3 sequence (DNA): TGCACCAGCAAACTAGCGCACTTCTCAGTACACATTCAGTACTTC. Amino acids: CTSKLAHFSVHIQYF.

The rearrangement uses TRBV28 and TRBJ2-7; the match to TRBD2 covers 9 bases. V dropped 3 bases and J dropped 0; count of bases not matched to a gene: 6. The CDR3 contains 16 residues. Per the germline V gene, CDR1 is MDHEN and CDR2 is SYDVKM. As DNA, the CDR3 is TGTGCCAGCAGTTTCTCTAGCGGGGCTAGCTCCTACGAGCAGTACGTC. This sequence encodes CASSFSSGASSYEQYV.

V usage is TRBV7-2 and J usage is TRBJ1-2, with 7 nucleotides matching TRBD1. The V segment lost 0 bases and the J segment 2 bases; nucleotides outside the gene matches: 3. In germline, CDR1 is SGHTA, CDR2 FQGNSA. The CDR3 totals 15 residues. CDR3 coding DNA: TGTGCCAGCAGCTTAGCCCTACAGGGGAACTATGGCTACACCTTC. As protein: CASSLALQGNYGYTF.

This clone has just a few counts. The chain recombines TRBV6-6 with TRBJ1-1, with D possibly matching TRBD1 (6 bases). The V and J ends lost 10 bases and 2 bases respectively, with 14 bases between them. Germline V gives CDR1 MNHNY, CDR2 SVGAGI (reference sequence). The CDR3 is 13 amino acids. The CDR3 spells CATRRGANTEAFF. In nucleotides, the CDR3 is TGTGCCACCCGGCGGGGGGCAAACACTGAAGCTTTCTTT.

The chain employs TRBV4-3 and TRBJ1-2, with D unclear. CDR1 is LGHNA, CDR2 YSLEER, per germline. CDR3 length: 14 amino acids. The V gene lost 4 bases and the J gene lost 6 bases, with 15 bases spanning the gap. For the CDR3, the DNA is TGCGCCAGCAGCCGCTGGAGAGGATCTGATGGCTACACCTTC. Encoded protein: CASSRWRGSDGYTF.

The gene calls are TRBV19 and TRBJ1-6, with D unresolved. Germline CDR1 LNHDA, CDR2 SQIVND (reference sequence). This CDR3 comprises 15 residues. V was cut by 3 bases and J by 0 bases, with 6 bases left in between. Here the CDR3 reads CASSIQVSYNSPLHF. The CDR3 nucleotides are TGTGCCAGTAGTATCCAGGTCTCCTATAATTCACCCCTCCACTTT. The full variable domain, rest sourced from reference TRBV19 and TRBJ1-6, is DGGITQSPKYLFRKEGQNVTLSCEQNLNHDAMYWYRQDPGQGLRLIYYSQIVNDFQKGDIAEGYSVSREKKESFPLTVTSAQKNPTAFYLCASSIQVSYNSPLHFGNGTRLTVT.

V usage is TRBV5-8 and J usage is TRBJ2-2, with D possibly matching TRBD1 (6 bases). CDR3 size: 12 residues. With 4 bases removed from V and 6 bases from J, the gap between germline ends came to 7 bases. Germline CDR1 reads SGHTS; CDR2 reads YDEGEE. CDR3 DNA: TGTGCCAGCAGCCGGACAGCCGGGGAGCTGTTTTTT. It codes for CASSRTAGELFF.

This chain joins TRBV2 and TRBJ1-2; the D gene is possibly TRBD1 (6 bases). The V gene lost 6 bases and the J gene lost 0 bases, with 20 bases spanning the gap. This CDR3 has 17 residues. From germline, CDR1 is SNHLY and CDR2 FYNNEI. CDR3 residues: CASSIKGGQKANYGYTF. The CDR3 DNA is TGTGCCAGCAGCATCAAAGGAGGACAGAAAGCTAACTATGGCTACACCTTC. Drawing the rest from reference TRBV2 and TRBJ1-2, the complete variable domain is EPEVTQTPSHQVTQMGQEVILRCVPISNHLYFYWYRQILGQKVEFLVSFYNNEISEKSEIFDDQFSVERPDGSNFTLKIRSTKLEDSAMYFCASSIKGGQKANYGYTFGSGTRLTVV.

The DNA of the CDR3 is TGTGCCTCTGAGGAGGGAGGGAAGATGAACACTGAAGCTTTCTTT. Translation: CASEEGGKMNTEAFF. The rearrangement links TRBV2 to TRBJ1-1; D gene uncertain. V dropped 11 bases and J dropped 0 bases, with 19 bases sitting between them. Germline assignment: CDR1 SNHLY and CDR2 FYNNEI. The CDR3 has 15 amino acids. The full variable domain, rest sourced from reference TRBV2 and TRBJ1-1, is EPEVTQTPSHQVTQMGQEVILRCVPISNHLYFYWYRQILGQKVEFLVSFYNNEISEKSEIFDDQFSVERPDGSNFTLKIRSTKLEDSAMYFCASEEGGKMNTEAFFGQGTRLTVV.

V gene TRBV14 combines with J gene TRBJ1-1; the match to TRBD1 covers 7 bases. The V segment lost 4 bases and the J segment 1 base; nucleotides outside the gene matches: 9. This CDR3 contains 16 residues. The V gene's germline CDR1 is SGHDN and CDR2 FVKESK. For the CDR3, the DNA is TGTGCCAGCAGCCTCAGACAGGGACGGGCGAACACTGAAGCTTTCTTT. Amino acids: CASSLRQGRANTEAFF.